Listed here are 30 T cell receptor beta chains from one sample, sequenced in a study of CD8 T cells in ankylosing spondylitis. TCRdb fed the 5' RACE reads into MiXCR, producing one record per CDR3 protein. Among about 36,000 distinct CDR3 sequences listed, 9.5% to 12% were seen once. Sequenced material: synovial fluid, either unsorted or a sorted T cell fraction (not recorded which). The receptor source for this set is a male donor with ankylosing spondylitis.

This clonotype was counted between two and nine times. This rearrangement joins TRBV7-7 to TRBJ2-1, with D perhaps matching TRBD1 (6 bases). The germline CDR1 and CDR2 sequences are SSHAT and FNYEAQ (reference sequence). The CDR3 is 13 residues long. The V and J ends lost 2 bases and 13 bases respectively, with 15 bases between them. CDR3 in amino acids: CASSLRRRTVQFF. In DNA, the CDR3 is TGTGCCAGCAGCTTACGGCGTCGGACAGTCCAGTTCTTC.

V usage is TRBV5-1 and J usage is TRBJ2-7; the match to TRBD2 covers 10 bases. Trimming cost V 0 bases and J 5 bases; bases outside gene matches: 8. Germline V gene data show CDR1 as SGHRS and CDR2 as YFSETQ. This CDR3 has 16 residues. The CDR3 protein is CASSLELAGRGNEQYF. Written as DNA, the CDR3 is TGCGCCAGCAGCTTGGAACTAGCGGGACGAGGTAACGAGCAGTACTTC.

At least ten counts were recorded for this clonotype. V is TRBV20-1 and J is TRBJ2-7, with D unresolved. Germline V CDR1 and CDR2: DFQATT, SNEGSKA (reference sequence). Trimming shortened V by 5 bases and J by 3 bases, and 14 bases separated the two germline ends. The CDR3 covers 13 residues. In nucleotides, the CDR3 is TGCAGTGCTCAACTTCCGAACCGCTACGAGCAGTACTTC. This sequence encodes CSAQLPNRYEQYF.

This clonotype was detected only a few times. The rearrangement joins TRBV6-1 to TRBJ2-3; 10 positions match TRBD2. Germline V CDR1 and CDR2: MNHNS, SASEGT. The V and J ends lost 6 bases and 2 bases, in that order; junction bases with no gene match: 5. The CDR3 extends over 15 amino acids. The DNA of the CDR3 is TGTGCCAGCAGCTCACTAGCGGGGCTCACAGATACGCAGTATTTT. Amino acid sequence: CASSSLAGLTDTQYF.

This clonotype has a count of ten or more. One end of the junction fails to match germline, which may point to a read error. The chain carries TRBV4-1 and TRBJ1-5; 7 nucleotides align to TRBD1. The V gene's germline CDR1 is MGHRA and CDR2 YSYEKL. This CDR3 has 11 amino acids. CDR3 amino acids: CASSLGTAIRF. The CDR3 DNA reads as TGCGCCAGCAGCCTCGGGACAGCAATTCGTTTT.

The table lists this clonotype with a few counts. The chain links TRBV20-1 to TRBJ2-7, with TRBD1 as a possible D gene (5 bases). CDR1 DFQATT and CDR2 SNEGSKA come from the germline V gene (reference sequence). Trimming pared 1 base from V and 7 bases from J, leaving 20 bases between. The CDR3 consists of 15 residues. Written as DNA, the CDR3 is TGCAGTGCTAGAGTGACGACAGATCAGGCTGTTGAGCAGTACTTC. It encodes CSARVTTDQAVEQYF.

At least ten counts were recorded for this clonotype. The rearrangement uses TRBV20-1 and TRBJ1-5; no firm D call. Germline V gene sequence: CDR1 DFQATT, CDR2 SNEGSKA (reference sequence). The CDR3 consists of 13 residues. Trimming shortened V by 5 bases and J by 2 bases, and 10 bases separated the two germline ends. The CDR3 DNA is TGCAGTGCTCCGGGGTTAGGCAATCAGCCCCAGCATTTT. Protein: CSAPGLGNQPQHF.

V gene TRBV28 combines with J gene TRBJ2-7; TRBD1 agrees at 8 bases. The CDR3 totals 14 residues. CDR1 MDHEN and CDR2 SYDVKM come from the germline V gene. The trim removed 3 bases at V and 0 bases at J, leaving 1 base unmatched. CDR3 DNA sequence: TGTGCCAGCAGTTTGGGACAGGACTCCTACGAGCAGTACTTC. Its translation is CASSLGQDSYEQYF.

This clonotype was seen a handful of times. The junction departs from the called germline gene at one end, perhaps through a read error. CDR3: CATRLGVSSTDTQFF. The CDR3, as DNA: TGTGCCACTCGCCTGGGCGTCAGTAGCACAGATACGCAGTTTTTT. This chain joins TRBV19 and TRBJ2-3; D ambiguous. Germline V gene data show CDR1 as LNHDA and CDR2 as SQIVND (reference sequence). The CDR3 covers 15 residues.

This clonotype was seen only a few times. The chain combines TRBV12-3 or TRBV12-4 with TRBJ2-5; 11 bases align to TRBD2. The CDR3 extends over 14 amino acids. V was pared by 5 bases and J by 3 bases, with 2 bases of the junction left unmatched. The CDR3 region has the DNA TGTGCCAGCAGTCCGGGACTAGCGGAAGAGACCCAGTACTTC. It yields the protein CASSPGLAEETQYF.

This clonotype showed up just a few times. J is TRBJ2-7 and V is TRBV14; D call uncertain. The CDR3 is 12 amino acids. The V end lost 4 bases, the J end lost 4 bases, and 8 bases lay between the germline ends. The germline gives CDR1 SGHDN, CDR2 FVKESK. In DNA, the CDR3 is TGTGCCAGCAGCCTCGTTCGGTACGAGCAGTACTTC. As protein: CASSLVRYEQYF.

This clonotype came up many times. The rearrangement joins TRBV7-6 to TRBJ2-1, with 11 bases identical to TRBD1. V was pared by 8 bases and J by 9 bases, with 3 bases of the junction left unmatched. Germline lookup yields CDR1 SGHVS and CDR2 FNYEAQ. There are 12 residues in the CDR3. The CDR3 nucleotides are TGTGCCAGCGGGACAGGGGGAAGTGAGCAGTTCTTC. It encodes CASGTGGSEQFF.

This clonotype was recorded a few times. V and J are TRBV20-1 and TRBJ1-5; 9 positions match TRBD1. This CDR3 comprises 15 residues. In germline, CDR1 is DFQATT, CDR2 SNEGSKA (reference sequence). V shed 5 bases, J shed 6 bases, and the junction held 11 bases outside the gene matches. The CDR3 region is CSAQTGQGHRQPQHF. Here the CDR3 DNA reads TGCAGTGCTCAGACGGGACAGGGCCATCGTCAGCCCCAGCATTTT.

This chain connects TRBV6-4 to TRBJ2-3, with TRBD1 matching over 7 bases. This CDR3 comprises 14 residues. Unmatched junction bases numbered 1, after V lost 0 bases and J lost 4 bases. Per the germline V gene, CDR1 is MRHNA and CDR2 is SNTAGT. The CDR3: CASSDSQGADTQYF. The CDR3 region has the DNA TGTGCCAGCAGTGACTCGCAGGGGGCAGATACGCAGTATTTT.

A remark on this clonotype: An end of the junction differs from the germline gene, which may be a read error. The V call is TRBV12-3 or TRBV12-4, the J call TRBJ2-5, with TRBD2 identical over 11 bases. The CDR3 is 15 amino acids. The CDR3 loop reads CASSVAGGPGETQYF. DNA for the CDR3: TGTGCCAGCAGTGTAGCGGGAGGGCCGGGAGAGACCCAGTACTTC.

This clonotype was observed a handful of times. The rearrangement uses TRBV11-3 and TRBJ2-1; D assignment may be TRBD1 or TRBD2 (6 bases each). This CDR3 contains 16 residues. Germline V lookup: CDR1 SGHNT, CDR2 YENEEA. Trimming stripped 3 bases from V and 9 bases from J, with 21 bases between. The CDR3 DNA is TGTGCCAGCAGCTTCGGGGACGGGGGCCGAACCAGTGAGCAGTTCTTC. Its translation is CASSFGDGGRTSEQFF.

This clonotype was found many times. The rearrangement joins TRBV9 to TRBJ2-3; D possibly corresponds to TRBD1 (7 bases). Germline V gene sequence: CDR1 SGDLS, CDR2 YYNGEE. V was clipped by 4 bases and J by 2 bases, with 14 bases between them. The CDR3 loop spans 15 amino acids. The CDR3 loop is CASSPGGITTDTQYF. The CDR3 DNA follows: TGTGCCAGCAGCCCAGGGGGGATCACCACAGATACGCAGTATTTT.

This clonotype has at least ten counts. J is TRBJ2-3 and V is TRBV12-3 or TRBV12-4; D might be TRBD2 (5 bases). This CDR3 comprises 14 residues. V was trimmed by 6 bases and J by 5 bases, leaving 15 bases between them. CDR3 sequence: CASSRGGGLDTQYF. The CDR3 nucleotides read TGTGCCAGCAGCCGGGGTGGAGGCTTAGATACGCAGTATTTT.

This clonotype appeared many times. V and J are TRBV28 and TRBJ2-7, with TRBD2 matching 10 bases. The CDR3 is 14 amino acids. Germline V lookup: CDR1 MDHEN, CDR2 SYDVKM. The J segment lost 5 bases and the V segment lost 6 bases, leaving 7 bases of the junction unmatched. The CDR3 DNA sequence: TGTGCCAGCAGCTCACTAGCGGGAACGAACGAGCAGTACTTC. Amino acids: CASSSLAGTNEQYF.

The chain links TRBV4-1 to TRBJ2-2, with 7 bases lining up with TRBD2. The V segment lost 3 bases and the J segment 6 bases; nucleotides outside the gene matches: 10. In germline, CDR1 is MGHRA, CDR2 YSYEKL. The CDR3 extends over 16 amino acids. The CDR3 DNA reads TGCGCCAGCAGCCATAGGGCGGGGGTTGAGGCCGGGGAGCTGTTTTTT. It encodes CASSHRAGVEAGELFF.

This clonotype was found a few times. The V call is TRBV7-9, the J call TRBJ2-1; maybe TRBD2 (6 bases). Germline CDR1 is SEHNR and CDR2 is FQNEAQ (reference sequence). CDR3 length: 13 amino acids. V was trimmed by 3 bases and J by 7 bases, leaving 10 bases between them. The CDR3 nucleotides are TGTGCCAGCAGCTTCGGGACTCGAAATGAGCAGTTCTTC. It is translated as CASSFGTRNEQFF.

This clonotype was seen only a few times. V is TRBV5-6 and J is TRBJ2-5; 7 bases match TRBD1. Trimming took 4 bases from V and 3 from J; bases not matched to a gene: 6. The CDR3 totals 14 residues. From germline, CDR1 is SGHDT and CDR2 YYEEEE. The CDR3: CASSVTGLEETQYF. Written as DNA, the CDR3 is TGTGCCAGCAGCGTGACAGGGCTTGAAGAGACCCAGTACTTC.

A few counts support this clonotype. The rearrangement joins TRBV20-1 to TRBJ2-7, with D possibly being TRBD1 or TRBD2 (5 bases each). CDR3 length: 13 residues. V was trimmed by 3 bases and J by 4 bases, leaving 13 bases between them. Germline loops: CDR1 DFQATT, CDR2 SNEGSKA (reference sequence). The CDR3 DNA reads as TGCAGTGCTAGTCCCCGGGACCCGTACGAGCAGTACTTC. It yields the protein CSASPRDPYEQYF.

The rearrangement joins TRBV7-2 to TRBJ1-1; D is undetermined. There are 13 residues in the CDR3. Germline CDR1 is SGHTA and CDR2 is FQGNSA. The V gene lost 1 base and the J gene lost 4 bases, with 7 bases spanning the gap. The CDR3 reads CASSLGQATEAFF. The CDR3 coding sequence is TGTGCCAGCAGCTTAGGGCAGGCCACTGAAGCTTTCTTT.

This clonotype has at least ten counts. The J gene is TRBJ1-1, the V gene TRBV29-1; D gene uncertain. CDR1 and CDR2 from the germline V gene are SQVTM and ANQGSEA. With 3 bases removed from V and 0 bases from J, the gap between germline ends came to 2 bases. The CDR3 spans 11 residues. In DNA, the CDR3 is TGCAGCGTTGAGGTGAACACTGAAGCTTTCTTT. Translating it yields CSVEVNTEAFF.

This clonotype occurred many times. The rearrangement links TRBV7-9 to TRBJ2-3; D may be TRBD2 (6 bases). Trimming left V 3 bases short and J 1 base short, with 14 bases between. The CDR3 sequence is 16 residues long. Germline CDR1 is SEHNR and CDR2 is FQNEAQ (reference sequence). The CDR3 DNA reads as TGTGCCAGCAGCTTCTCCCGTTTAGCGGGCACAGATACGCAGTATTTT. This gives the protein CASSFSRLAGTDTQYF.

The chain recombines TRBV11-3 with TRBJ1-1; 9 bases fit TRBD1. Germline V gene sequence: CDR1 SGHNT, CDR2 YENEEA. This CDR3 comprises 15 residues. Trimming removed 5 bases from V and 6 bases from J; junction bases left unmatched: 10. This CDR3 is CASSLPDRGRAEAFF. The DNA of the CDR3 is TGTGCCAGCAGCCTCCCGGACAGGGGACGCGCTGAAGCTTTCTTT.

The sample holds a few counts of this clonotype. CDR3 residues: CASSSREEQYF. The CDR3 DNA reads TGTGCCAGCAGCTCAAGAGAGGAGCAGTACTTC. The chain combines TRBV7-9 with TRBJ2-7; no reliable D call. The CDR3 sequence is 11 residues long. Per the germline V gene, CDR1 is SEHNR and CDR2 is FQNEAQ (reference sequence). V dropped 4 bases and J dropped 7 bases, with 8 bases sitting between them.

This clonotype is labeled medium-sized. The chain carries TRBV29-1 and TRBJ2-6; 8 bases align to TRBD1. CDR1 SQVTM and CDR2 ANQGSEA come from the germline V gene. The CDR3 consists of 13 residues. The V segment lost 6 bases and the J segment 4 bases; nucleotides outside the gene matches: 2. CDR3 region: CSVTGDGANVLTF. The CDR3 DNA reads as TGCAGCGTGACAGGGGACGGGGCCAACGTCCTGACTTTC.

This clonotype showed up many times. The CDR3 nucleotides read TGCAGCGTTCCTGTAGATGGCTACACCTTC. This sequence encodes CSVPVDGYTF. J is TRBJ1-2 and V is TRBV29-1; the D is unclear. The germline gives CDR1 SQVTM, CDR2 ANQGSEA. Trimming took 5 bases from V and 6 from J, leaving 7 bases between them. The CDR3 covers 10 residues.